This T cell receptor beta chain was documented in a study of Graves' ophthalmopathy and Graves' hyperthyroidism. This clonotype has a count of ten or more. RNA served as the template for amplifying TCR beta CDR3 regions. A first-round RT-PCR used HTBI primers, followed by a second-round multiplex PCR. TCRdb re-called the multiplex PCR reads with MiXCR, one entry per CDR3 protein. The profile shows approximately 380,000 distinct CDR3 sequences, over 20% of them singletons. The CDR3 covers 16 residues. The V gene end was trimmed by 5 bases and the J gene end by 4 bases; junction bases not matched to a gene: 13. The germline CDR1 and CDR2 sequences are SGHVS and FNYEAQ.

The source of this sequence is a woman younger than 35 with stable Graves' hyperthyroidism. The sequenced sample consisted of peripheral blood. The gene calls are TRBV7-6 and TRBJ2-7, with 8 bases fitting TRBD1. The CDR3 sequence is CASSPGGRRGLYEQYF. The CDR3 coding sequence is TGTGCCAGCAGCCCGGGTGGGCGCAGGGGGCTATACGAGCAGTACTTC.